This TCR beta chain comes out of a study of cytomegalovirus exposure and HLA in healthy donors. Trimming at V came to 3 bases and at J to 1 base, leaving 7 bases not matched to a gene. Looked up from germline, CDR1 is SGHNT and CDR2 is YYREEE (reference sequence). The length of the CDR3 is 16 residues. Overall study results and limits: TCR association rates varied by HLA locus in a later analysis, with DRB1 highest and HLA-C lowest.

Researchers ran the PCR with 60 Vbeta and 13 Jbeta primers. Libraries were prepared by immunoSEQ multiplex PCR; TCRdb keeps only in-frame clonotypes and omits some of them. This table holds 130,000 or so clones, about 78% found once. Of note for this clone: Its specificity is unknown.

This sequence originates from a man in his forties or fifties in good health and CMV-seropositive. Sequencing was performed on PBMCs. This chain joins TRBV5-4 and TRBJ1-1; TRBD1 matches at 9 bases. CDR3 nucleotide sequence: TGTGCCAGCAGCTCCAGGACAGGGGTAGCGAACACTGAAGCTTTCTTT. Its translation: CASSSRTGVANTEAFF.